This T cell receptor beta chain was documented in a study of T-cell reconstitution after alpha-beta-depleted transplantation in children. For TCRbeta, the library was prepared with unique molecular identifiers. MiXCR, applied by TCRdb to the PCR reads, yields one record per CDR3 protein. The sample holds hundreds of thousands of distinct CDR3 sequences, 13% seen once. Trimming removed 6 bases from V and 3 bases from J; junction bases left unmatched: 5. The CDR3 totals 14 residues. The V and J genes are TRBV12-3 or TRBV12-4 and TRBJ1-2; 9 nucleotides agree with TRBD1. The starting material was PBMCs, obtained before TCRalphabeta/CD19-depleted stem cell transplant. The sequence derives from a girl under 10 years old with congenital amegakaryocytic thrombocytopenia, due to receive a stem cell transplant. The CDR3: CASRRTGEDYGYTF. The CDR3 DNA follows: TGTGCCAGCAGACGGACAGGGGAGGACTATGGCTACACCTTC.